The source of this T cell receptor (beta chain) is a study of blood T cell repertoires in COVID-19. Turning to the study itself: Both acute and convalescent COVID-19 samples were obtained from the United States, Italy and Spain. Sample material is recorded as cDNA or gDNA derived from T cells, B-cell-depleted T cells, or PBMCs.

In the study's own analysis: Counts of nucleated cells, estimated from reference gene primer amplification, were obtained. Clones were sequenced by immunoSEQ multiplex PCR, and TCRdb holds only the in-frame ones, with some missing. The V and J calls and clone size were taken over from that table, and D and trimming were inferred from the DNA. Of 200,000 to 250,000 clones in the sample, approximately 80% were seen once. Trimming pared 7 bases from V and 0 bases from J, leaving 4 bases between. The CDR3 extends over 12 amino acids. The germline V gene has CDR1 SNHLY and CDR2 FYNNEI. This sequence was found in a man aged 30 to 39 who had recovered from COVID-19. The genes are TRBV2 and TRBJ2-1; no reliable D call. The sample consisted of peripheral blood. For the CDR3, the DNA is TGTGCCAGCATCGGCTCCTACAATGAGCAGTTCTTC. Its protein is CASIGSYNEQFF.